This TCR beta chain was identified during a study of graft-versus-host responses after intestinal transplantation. Study-wide results and limits: In recipient marrow, GvH clones were found, and some appeared first in ileum or blood.

As to this clone: Antigen specificity is unknown.

The repertoire was sequenced with immunoSEQ multiplex PCR; TCRdb's copy has only in-frame clones and lacks some. The sample lists about 70,000 clones, roughly 90% occurring once. CDR1 is LNHNV, CDR2 YYDKDF, per germline (reference sequence). Trimming took 0 bases from V and 6 from J; bases not matched to a gene: 3. This CDR3 comprises 14 residues. V is TRBV15 and J is TRBJ1-2; 8 bases align to TRBD1. This material consisted of unstimulated CD8+ T cells sorted from spleen or lymph node cells, taken before transplant. This clonotype was sampled from a human donor who was the organ donor for an intestinal transplant. The CDR3 sequence: CATSRETGEDGYTF. CDR3 DNA: TGTGCCACCAGCAGAGAGACAGGGGAGGATGGCTACACCTTC. The full variable domain, its missing parts supplied by reference TRBV15 and TRBJ1-2, is DAMVIQNPRYQVTQFGKPVTLSCSQTLNHNVMYWYQQKSSQAPKLLFHYYDKDFNNEADTPDNFQSRRPNTSFCFLDIRSPGLGDTAMYLCATSRETGEDGYTFGSGTRLTVV.